Listed here is a single T cell receptor beta chain. The data are from a study of CD8 T cells in Susac syndrome. At the level of the study: When their blood was taken, the Susac syndrome patients had either not yet had any therapy, were taking corticosteroids, or were taking intravenous immunoglobulin alone.

An input of 0.5 to 1 ug of RNA was subjected to reverse transcription using random hexamers. MiXCR, run by TCRdb on the immunoSEQ multiplex PCR reads, gives a single entry per CDR3 protein. The sample has 75,000 to 80,000 distinct CDR3 sequences, roughly 94% seen once. With V trimmed by 0 bases and J by 7 bases, 0 bases remained unmatched. In germline, CDR1 is SGHTA, CDR2 FQGNSA. CDR3 length: 14 residues. The chain has TRBV7-2 and TRBJ1-6, with 7 bases lining up with TRBD1. The sequenced material came from CD8+ T cells from PBMCs. This sequence originates from a human donor with Susac syndrome. This CDR3 reads CASSLAGQNSPLHF. The CDR3 DNA reads TGTGCCAGCAGCTTAGCGGGACAGAATTCACCCCTCCACTTT.